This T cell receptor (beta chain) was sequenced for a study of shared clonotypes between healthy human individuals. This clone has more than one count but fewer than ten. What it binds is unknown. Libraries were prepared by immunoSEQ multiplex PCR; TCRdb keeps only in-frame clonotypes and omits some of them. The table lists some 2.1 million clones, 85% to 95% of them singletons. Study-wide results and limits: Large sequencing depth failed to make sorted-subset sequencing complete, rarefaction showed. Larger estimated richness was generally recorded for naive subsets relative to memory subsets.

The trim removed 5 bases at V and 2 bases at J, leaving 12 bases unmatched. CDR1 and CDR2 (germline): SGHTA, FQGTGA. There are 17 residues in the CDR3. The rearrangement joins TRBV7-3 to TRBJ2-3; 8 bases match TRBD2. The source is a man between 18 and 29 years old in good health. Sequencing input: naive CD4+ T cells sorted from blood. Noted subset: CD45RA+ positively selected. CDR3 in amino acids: CASSPTGRGAPTDTQYF. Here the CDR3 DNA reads TGTGCCAGCAGCCCAACGGGGCGGGGGGCACCCACAGATACGCAGTATTTT. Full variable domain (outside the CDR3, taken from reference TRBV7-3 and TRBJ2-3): GAGVSQTPSNKVTEKGKYVELRCDPISGHTALYWYRQSLGQGPEFLIYFQGTGAADDSGLPNDRFFAVRPEGSVSTLKIQRTERGDSAVYLCASSPTGRGAPTDTQYFGPGTRLTVL.